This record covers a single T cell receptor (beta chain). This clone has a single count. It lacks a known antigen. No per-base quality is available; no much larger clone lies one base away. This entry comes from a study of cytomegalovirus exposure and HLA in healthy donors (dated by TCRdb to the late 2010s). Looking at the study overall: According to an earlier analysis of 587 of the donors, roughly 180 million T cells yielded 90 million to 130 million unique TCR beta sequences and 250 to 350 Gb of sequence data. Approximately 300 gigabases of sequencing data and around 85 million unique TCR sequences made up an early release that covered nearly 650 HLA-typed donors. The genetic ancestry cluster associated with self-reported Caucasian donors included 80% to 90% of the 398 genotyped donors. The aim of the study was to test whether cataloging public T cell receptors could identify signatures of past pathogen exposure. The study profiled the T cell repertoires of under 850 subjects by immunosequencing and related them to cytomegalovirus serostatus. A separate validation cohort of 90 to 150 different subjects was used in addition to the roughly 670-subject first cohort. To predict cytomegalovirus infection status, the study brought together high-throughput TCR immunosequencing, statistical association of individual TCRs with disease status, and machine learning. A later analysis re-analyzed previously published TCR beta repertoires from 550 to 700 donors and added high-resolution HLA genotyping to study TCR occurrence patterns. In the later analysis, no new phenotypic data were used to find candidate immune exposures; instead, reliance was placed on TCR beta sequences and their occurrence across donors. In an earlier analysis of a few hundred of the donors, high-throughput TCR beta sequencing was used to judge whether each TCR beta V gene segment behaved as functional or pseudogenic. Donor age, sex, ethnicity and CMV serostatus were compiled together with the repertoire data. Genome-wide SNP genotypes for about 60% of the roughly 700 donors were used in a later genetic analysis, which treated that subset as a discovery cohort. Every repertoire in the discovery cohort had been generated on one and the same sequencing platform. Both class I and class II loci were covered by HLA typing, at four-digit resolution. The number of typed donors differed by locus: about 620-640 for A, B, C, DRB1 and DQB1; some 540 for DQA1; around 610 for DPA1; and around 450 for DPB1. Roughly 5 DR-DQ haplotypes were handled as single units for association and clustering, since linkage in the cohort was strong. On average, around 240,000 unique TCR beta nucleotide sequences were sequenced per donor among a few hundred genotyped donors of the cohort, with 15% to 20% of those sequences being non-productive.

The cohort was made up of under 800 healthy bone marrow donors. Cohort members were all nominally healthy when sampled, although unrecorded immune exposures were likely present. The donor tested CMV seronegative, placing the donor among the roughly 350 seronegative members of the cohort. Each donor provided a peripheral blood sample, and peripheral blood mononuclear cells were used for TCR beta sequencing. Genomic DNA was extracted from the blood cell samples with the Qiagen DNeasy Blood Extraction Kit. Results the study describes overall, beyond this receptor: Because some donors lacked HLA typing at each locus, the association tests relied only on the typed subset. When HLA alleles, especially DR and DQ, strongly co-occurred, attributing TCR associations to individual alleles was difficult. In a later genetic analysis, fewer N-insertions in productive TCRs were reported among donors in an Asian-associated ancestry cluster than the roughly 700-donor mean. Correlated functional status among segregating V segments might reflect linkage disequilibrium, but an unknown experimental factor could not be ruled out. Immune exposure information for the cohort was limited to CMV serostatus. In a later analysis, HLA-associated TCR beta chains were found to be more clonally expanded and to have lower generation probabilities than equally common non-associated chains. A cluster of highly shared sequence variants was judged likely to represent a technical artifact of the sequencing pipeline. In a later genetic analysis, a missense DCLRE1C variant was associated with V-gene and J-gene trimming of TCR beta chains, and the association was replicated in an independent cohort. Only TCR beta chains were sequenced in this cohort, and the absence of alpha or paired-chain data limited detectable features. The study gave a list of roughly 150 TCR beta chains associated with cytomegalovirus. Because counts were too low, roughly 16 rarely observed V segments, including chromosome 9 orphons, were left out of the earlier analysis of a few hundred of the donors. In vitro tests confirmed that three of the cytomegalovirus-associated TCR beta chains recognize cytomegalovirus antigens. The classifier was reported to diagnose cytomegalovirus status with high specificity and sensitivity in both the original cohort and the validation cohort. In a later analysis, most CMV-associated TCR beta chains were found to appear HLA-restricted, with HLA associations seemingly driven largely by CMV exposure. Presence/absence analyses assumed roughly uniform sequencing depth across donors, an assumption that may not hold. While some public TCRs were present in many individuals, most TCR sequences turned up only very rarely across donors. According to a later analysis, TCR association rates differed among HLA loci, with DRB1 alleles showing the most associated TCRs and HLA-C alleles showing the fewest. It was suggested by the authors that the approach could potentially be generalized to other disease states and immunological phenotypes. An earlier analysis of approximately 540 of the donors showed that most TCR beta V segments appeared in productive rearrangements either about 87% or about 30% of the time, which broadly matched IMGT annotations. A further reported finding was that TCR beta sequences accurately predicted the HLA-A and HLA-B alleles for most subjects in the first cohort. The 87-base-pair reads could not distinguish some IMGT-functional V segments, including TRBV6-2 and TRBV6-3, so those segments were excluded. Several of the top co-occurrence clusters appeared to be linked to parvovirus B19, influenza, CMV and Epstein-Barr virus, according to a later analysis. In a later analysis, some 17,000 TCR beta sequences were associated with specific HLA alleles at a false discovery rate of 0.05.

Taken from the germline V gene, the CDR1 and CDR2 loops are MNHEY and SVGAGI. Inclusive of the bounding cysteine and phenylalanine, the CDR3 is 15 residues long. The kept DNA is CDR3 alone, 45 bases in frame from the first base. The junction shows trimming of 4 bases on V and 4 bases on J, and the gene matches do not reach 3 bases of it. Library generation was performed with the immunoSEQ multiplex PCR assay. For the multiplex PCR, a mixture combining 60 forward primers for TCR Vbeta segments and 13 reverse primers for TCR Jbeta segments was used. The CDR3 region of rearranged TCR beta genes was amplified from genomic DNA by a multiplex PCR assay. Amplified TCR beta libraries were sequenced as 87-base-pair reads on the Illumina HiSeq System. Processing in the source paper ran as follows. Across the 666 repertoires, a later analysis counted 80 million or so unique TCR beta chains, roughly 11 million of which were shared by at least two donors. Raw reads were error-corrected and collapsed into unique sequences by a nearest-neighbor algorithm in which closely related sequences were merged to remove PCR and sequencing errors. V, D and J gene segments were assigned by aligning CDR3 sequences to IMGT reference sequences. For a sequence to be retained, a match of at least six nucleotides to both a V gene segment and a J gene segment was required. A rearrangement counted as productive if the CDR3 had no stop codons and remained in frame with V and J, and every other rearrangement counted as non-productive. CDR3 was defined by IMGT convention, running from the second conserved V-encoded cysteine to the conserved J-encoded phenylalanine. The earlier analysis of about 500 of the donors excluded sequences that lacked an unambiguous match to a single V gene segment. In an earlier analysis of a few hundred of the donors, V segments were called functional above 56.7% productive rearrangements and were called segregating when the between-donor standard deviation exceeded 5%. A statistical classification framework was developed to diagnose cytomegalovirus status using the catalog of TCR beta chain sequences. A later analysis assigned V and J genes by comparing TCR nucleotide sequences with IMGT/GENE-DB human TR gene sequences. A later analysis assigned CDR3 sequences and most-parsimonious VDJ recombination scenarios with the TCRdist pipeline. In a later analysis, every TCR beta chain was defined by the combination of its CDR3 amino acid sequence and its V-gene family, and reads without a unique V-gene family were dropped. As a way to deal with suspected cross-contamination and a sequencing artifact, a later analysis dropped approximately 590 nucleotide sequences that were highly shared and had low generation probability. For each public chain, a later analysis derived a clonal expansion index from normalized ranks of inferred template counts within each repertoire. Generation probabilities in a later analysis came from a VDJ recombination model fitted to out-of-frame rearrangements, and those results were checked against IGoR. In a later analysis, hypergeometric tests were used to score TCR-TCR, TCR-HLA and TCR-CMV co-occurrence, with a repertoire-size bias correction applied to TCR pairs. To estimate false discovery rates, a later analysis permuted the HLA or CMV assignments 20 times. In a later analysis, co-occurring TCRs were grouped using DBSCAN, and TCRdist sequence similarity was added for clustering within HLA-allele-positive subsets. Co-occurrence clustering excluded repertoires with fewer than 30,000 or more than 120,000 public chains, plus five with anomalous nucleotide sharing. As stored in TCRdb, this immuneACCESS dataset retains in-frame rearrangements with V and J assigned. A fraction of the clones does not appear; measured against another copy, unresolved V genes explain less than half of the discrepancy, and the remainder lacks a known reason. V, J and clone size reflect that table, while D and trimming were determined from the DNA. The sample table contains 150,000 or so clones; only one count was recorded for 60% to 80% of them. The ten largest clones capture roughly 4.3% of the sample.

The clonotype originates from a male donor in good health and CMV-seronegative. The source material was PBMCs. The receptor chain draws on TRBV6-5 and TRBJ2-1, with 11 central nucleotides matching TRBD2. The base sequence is TGTGCCAGCAGTTTTAGCGGGAGGGGTTACAATGAGCAGTTCTTC. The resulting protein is CASSFSGRGYNEQFF.